A single T cell receptor beta chain is shown here with its context. TCRdb keeps only in-frame clones here, not all; method: immunoSEQ multiplex PCR. This table holds around 140,000 clones, 86% found once. The CDR3 totals 17 residues. Germline V CDR1 and CDR2: SGHTS, YDEGEE. V shed 4 bases, J shed 1 base, and the junction held 11 bases outside the gene matches. These data are taken from a study of T cell responses to AZD1222 COVID-19 vaccine. The sequenced sample was peripheral blood, obtained on day 0 of AZD1222 vaccination. The chain combines TRBV5-8 with TRBJ1-1, with TRBD1 matching over 9 bases. This TCR was sampled from an adult in good health. The CDR3 here is CASSAGQGRTTNTEAFF. CDR3 DNA: TGTGCCAGCAGCGCCGGACAGGGGCGAACGACGAACACTGAAGCTTTCTTT.